Each of the 23 T cell receptor beta chains below was sequenced from the same sample in a study of shared clonotypes between healthy human individuals (TCRdb year 2020). The library was obtained by the immunoSEQ multiplex PCR assay. TCRdb took over this immuneACCESS table, retaining in-frame rearrangements with V and J assigned. Such tables are incomplete; in checked studies, under half of the missing clones stem from an unresolved V gene, and the remainder is unexplained. This sample is represented by 1.6 million or so clones; just under 99% of them were singletons. About 0.34% of the sample belongs to the ten largest clones. The sequenced material came from naive CD4+ T cells sorted from blood. Per the publication, the cell subset or site label means: CD45RA+ positively selected. The receptor source for this set is a man aged 30-40 years in good health.

The rearrangement joins TRBV11-2 to TRBJ1-3, with no clear D. The CDR3 has 12 amino acids. The germline V gene encodes CDR1 SGHAT and CDR2 FQNNGV. Trimming took 5 bases from V and 9 from J, leaving 11 bases between them. The CDR3 nucleotides are TGTGCCAGCAGCAGGTTATTGGGCACCATATATTTT. Its translation is CASSRLLGTIYF.

In this sample, this clone turned up once. This chain joins TRBV5-8 and TRBJ1-4, with a weak D call TRBD1 (6 bases). In germline, CDR1 is SGHTS, CDR2 YDEGEE. V lost 0 bases to trimming and J lost 6 bases, with 6 bases between them. The CDR3 length is 13 residues. The CDR3 sequence: CASSLGQDEKLFF. The DNA of the CDR3 is TGTGCCAGCAGCTTGGGACAGGATGAAAAACTGTTTTTT. The complete variable domain, with remaining parts taken from reference TRBV5-8 and TRBJ1-4, reads EAGVTQSPTHLIKTRGQQATLRCSPISGHTSVYWYQQALGLGLQFLLWYDEGEERNRGNFPPRFSGRQFPNYSSELNVNALELEDSALYLCASSLGQDEKLFFGSGTQLSVL.

V gene TRBV27 combines with J gene TRBJ2-7; D possibly corresponds to TRBD1 (6 bases). Germline V gene lookup returns CDR1 MNHEY and CDR2 SMNVEV (reference sequence). CDR3 size: 15 residues. V gave up 5 bases and J gave up 3 bases, with 17 bases separating them. The chain's CDR3 is CASSRSGVGYYEQYF. In nucleotides, the CDR3 is TGTGCCAGCAGTCGTTCAGGGGTTGGGTACTACGAGCAGTACTTC.

J is TRBJ2-2 and V is TRBV5-1; maybe TRBD1 (5 bases). V gave up 4 bases and J gave up 7 bases, with 11 bases separating them. This CDR3 is 13 amino acids long. Germline values: CDR1 SGHRS, CDR2 YFSETQ. CDR3 sequence (DNA): TGCGCCAGCAGCCGTGAAAGGGGCGGGGAGCTGTTTTTT. Translated: CASSRERGGELFF. The complete variable domain, with remaining parts taken from reference TRBV5-1 and TRBJ2-2, reads KAGVTQTPRYLIKTRGQQVTLSCSPISGHRSVSWYQQTPGQGLQFLFEYFSETQRNKGNFPGRFSGRQFSNSRSEMNVSTLELGDSALYLCASSRERGGELFFGEGSRLTVL.

V is TRBV18 and J is TRBJ2-7; no firm D call. The CDR3 runs to 16 residues. Germline V lookup: CDR1 KGHSH, CDR2 LQKENI. V was cut by 0 bases and J by 0 bases, with 12 bases left in between. CDR3 region: CASSPPSGASSYEQYF. DNA for the CDR3: TGTGCCAGCTCACCACCATCGGGCGCTAGCTCCTACGAGCAGTACTTC.

The V call is TRBV5-4, the J call TRBJ2-1; TRBD1 might be the D (6 bases). CDR3 length equals 14 residues. Germline V gene lookup returns CDR1 SGHNT and CDR2 YYREEE (reference sequence). V was trimmed by 4 bases and J by 9 bases, leaving 17 bases between them. The CDR3 loop is CASSQTGVGGEQFF. For the CDR3, the DNA is TGTGCCAGCAGCCAGACAGGTGTTGGAGGTGAGCAGTTCTTC.

The chain is built from TRBV7-2 and TRBJ2-7; maybe TRBD1 (6 bases). CDR1 is SGHTA, CDR2 FQGNSA, per germline. This CDR3 spans 13 amino acids. V lost 3 bases and J 6 bases, leaving 12 bases between the germline ends. The CDR3 is CASSFNTGSEQYF. DNA for the CDR3: TGTGCCAGCAGCTTTAACACAGGGAGCGAGCAGTACTTC.

V and J are TRBV28 and TRBJ2-7; perhaps TRBD2 as D (5 bases). V was trimmed by 4 bases and J by 0 bases, leaving 10 bases between them. Germline CDR1 and CDR2: MDHEN and SYDVKM. This CDR3 region has 14 residues. In nucleotides, the CDR3 is TGTGCCAGCAGTTCTACCGGGGACTCCTACGAGCAGTACTTC. It yields the protein CASSSTGDSYEQYF.

The chain recombines TRBV21-1 with TRBJ2-1; the table assigns TRBD2, which was not confirmed against the DNA. TRBV21-1 is described as a pseudogene. The CDR3 runs 15 residues. The CDR3 spells CASSKDLLAGNEQFF. CDR3 nucleotides: TGTGCCAGCAGCAAAGACCTCCTAGCAGGAAATGAGCAGTTCTTC.

The chain uses TRBV6-5 and TRBJ2-7, with 7 nucleotides matching TRBD1. The CDR3 contains 13 residues. V shed 1 base and J 11 bases; nucleotides not matched to a gene: 8. From germline, CDR1 is MNHEY and CDR2 SVGAGI. The CDR3 is CASSYYRDSKEYF. As DNA, the CDR3 is TGTGCCAGCAGTTACTACCGGGACAGTAAAGAGTACTTC.

The chain couples TRBV5-1 to TRBJ2-1; TRBD2 matches at 14 bases. This CDR3 region has 15 residues. Germline CDR1 is SGHRS and CDR2 is YFSETQ. J lost 11 bases, V lost 3 bases, and 7 bases had no gene match. The CDR3 region is CASSSGLAGEEKQFF. The DNA of the CDR3 is TGCGCCAGCAGCTCGGGACTAGCGGGAGAGGAAAAGCAGTTCTTC.

This sequence joins TRBV18 and TRBJ2-7, with 7 positions matching TRBD2. The CDR3 is made up of 15 amino acids. Germline CDR1 KGHSH, CDR2 LQKENI. Losses at the gene ends were 3 bases for V and 6 bases for J; bases not matched to a gene: 11. The CDR3 region is CASSPLAASSSEQYF. The CDR3 DNA sequence: TGTGCCAGCTCACCCCTAGCGGCCTCTAGCTCCGAGCAGTACTTC.

This chain uses TRBV5-4 with TRBJ2-1; D gene uncertain. The germline V gene encodes CDR1 SGHNT and CDR2 YYREEE (reference sequence). The CDR3 spans 15 residues. Trimming took off 4 bases at V and 0 bases at J, with 11 bases between the two ends. CDR3 DNA: TGTGCCAGCAGCCGTGGGATCGTCTCCTACAATGAGCAGTTCTTC. It codes for CASSRGIVSYNEQFF.

The chain carries TRBV30 and TRBJ2-1; maybe TRBD1 (5 bases). Looked up from germline, CDR1 is GTSNPN and CDR2 is SVGIG (reference sequence). There are 13 residues in the CDR3. The V gene lost 3 bases and the J gene lost 3 bases, with 9 bases spanning the gap. CDR3 DNA: TGTGCCTGGAGGGGGCGCTTCTACAATGAGCAGTTCTTC. Its translation is CAWRGRFYNEQFF.

The chain couples TRBV7-9 to TRBJ2-7; D uncertain. Between the trimmed V and J ends, which lost 6 bases and 0 bases, there was a span of 15 bases. This CDR3 region has 15 residues. Germline V gene sequence: CDR1 SEHNR, CDR2 FQNEAQ (reference sequence). The CDR3 DNA follows: TGTGCCAGCAGTTTAACCGGAATCAGCTCCTACGAGCAGTACTTC. This sequence encodes CASSLTGISSYEQYF.

A word on this clone: Other nucleotide sequences in the sample specify the same CDR3. The V gene is TRBV18, the J gene TRBJ2-7; either TRBD1 or TRBD2 may fit D (5 bases each). CDR1 is KGHSH and CDR2 is LQKENI in the germline V gene. Trimming took 3 bases from V and 0 from J, leaving 6 bases between them. The CDR3 has 13 amino acids. CDR3 protein: CASSPGTSYEQYF. As DNA, the CDR3 is TGTGCCAGCTCACCCGGGACCTCCTACGAGCAGTACTTC.

The chain couples TRBV29-1 to TRBJ2-5; 9 bases fit TRBD1. The V gene end was trimmed by 6 bases and the J gene end by 5 bases; junction bases not matched to a gene: 4. Per germline, CDR1 SQVTM and CDR2 ANQGSEA. This CDR3 contains 12 residues. The chain's CDR3 is CSVTTGGETQYF. CDR3 in DNA: TGCAGCGTGACGACAGGGGGGGAGACCCAGTACTTC.

The chain combines TRBV18 with TRBJ2-1; the D gene is possibly TRBD2 (5 bases). This CDR3 has 15 residues. V shed 3 bases and J shed 1 base, with 10 bases lying between them. CDR1 is KGHSH, CDR2 LQKENI, per germline. CDR3 sequence (DNA): TGTGCCAGCTCACCGTCGAGGAGGTCCTACAATGAGCAGTTCTTC. This codes for CASSPSRRSYNEQFF.

The V call is TRBV4-2, the J call TRBJ2-3; possibly TRBD2 for D (8 bases). This CDR3 spans 19 amino acids. Trimming shortened V by 1 base and J by 0 bases, and 20 bases separated the two germline ends. From germline, CDR1 is LGHNA and CDR2 YNFKEQ. This CDR3 is CASSQVGTAGVSSTDTQYF. CDR3 DNA: TGTGCCAGCAGCCAAGTGGGGACAGCGGGGGTATCTAGCACAGATACGCAGTATTTT.

The CDR3 nucleotides read TGTGCCAGCAGACTCAGCGGGAGAGTCCCCGGGGAGCTGTTTTTT. It codes for CASRLSGRVPGELFF. V usage is TRBV6-4 and J usage is TRBJ2-2; 8 bases match TRBD2. The J segment lost 6 bases and the V segment lost 6 bases, leaving 9 bases of the junction unmatched. This CDR3 spans 15 amino acids. The V gene's germline CDR1 is MRHNA and CDR2 SNTAGT.

About this clone: At one of its ends the junction is not consistent with the germline gene, which may arise from a read error. The rearrangement joins TRBV7-9 to TRBJ1-2; D ambiguous. CDR3 length: 12 residues. Per germline, CDR1 SEHNR and CDR2 FQNEAQ (reference sequence). Written as DNA, the CDR3 is TGTGCCAGCAGTTTAGAGGTCTATGGCTACACCTTC. Its protein is CASSLEVYGYTF.

V is TRBV7-6 and J is TRBJ2-2, with 12 positions matching TRBD1. CDR1 and CDR2 (germline): SGHVS, FNYEAQ. The V gene end was trimmed by 3 bases and the J gene end by 4 bases; junction bases not matched to a gene: 3. The CDR3 runs to 16 residues. The CDR3 loop reads CASSLRDRGLTGELFF. The CDR3 nucleotides are TGTGCCAGCAGCTTGAGGGACAGGGGGCTCACCGGGGAGCTGTTTTTT.

J is TRBJ2-7 and V is TRBV9; 10 positions match TRBD2. Germline CDR1 and CDR2: SGDLS and YYNGEE. There are 16 residues in the CDR3. Germline trimming cut 2 bases from V and 3 bases from J; bases unmatched to any gene: 8. This CDR3 is CASSVAIAGGHYEQYF. Written as DNA, the CDR3 is TGTGCCAGCAGCGTCGCCATAGCGGGAGGCCACTACGAGCAGTACTTC.